This TCR beta chain was sequenced for a study of blood T cell repertoires in COVID-19. Study-wide context: PBMCs, B-cell-depleted T cells, or T cells were the source of the cDNA or gDNA that made up the material.

CDR3 length: 16 residues. The germline gives CDR1 MDHEN, CDR2 SYDVKM. The trim removed 3 bases at V and 0 bases at J, leaving 3 bases unmatched. Clinical history as reported by participants underpinned cohort assignment. Original analysis: Using reference gene primer amplification, nucleated cell counts were estimated. Clones were read by immunoSEQ multiplex PCR, and TCRdb kept only the in-frame ones, dropping some. D and trimming were read from the DNA, whereas the V and J calls and clone size are those reported in that table. This repertoire shows roughly 200,000 clones, 80% to 90% found once; its top ten account for about 4.6%. This clone was seen only once.

The sequencing input was PBMCs or T cells enriched from blood (not recorded which). The rearrangement joins TRBV28 to TRBJ1-3; 9 bases match TRBD1. The receptor was isolated from a woman between 25 and 40 years old who had been exposed to COVID-19. The CDR3, as DNA: TGTGCCAGCAGTTTCGACAGGGGGTCCTCTGGAAACACCATATATTTT. Protein sequence: CASSFDRGSSGNTIYF.